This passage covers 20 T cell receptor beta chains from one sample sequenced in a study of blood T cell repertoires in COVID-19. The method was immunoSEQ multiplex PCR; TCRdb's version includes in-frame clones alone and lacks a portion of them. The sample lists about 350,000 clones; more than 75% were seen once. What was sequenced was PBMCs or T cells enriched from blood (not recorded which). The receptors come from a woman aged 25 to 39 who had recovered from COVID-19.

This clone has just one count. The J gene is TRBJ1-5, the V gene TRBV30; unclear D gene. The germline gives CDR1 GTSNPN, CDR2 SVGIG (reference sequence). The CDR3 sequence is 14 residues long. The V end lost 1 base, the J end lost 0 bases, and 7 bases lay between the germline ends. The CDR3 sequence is CAWSARLSNQPQHF. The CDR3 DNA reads TGTGCCTGGAGTGCTAGGCTTAGCAATCAGCCCCAGCATTTT.

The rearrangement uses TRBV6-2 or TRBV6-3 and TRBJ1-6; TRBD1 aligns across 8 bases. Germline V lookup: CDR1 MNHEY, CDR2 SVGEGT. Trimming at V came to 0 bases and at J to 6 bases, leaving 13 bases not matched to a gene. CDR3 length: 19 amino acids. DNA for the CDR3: TGTGCCAGCAGTTACTCGAATACTCCGACAGGGGCCCTTAATTCACCCCTCCACTTT. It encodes CASSYSNTPTGALNSPLHF.

The CDR3 sequence: CASSLGLSGNTIYF. The CDR3 nucleotides read TGTGCCAGCAGCTTAGGACTCTCTGGAAACACCATATATTTT. The V and J genes are TRBV7-6 and TRBJ1-3, with D uncertain. CDR1 SGHVS and CDR2 FNYEAQ come from the germline V gene. CDR3 length equals 14 residues. V shed 1 base and J shed 0 bases, with 4 bases lying between them.

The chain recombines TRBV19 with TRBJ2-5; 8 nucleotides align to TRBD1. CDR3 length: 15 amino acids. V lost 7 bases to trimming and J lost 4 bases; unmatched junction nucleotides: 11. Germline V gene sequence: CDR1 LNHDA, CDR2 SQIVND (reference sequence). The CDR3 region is CASTTSGTGGETQYF. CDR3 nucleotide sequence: TGTGCCAGTACCACGTCAGGAACAGGGGGAGAGACCCAGTACTTC.

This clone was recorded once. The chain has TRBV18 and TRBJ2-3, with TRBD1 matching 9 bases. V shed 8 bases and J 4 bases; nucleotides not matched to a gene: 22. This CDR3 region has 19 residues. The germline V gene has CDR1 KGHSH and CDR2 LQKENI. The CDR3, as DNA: TGTGCCAGCGCGGGACAGGGTTCCGGACCTATATTCTCGCCAGATACGCAGTATTTT. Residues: CASAGQGSGPIFSPDTQYF.

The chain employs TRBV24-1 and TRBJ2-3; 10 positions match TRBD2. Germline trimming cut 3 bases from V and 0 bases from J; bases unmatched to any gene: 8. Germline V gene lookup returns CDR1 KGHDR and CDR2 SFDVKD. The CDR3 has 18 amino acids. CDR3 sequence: CATSDRFPSGGSTDTQYF. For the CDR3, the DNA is TGTGCCACCAGTGATAGATTCCCTAGCGGGGGCAGCACAGATACGCAGTATTTT.

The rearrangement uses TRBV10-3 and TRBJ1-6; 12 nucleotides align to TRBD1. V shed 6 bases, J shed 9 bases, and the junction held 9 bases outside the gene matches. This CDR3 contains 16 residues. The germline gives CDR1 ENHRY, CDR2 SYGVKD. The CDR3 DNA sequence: TGTGCCATCAGACCAGGGACAGGGGGCAGAGGTTCACCCCTCCACTTT. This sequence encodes CAIRPGTGGRGSPLHF.

CDR3: CASSPPGQDAYGYTF. The CDR3 coding sequence is TGTGCCAGCAGTCCTCCGGGACAGGACGCCTATGGCTACACCTTC. The chain is built from TRBV28 and TRBJ1-2, with 8 bases lining up with TRBD1. The germline V gene has CDR1 MDHEN and CDR2 SYDVKM. There are 15 residues in the CDR3. The ends lost 5 bases at V and 4 bases at J; junction bases unmatched: 9.

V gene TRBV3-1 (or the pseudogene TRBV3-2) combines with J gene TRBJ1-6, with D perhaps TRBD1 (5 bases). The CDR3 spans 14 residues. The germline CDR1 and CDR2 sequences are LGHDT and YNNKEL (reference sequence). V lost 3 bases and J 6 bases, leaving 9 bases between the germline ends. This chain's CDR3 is CASSHGGGNSPLHF. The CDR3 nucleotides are TGTGCCAGCAGCCATGGGGGGGGTAATTCACCCCTCCACTTT.

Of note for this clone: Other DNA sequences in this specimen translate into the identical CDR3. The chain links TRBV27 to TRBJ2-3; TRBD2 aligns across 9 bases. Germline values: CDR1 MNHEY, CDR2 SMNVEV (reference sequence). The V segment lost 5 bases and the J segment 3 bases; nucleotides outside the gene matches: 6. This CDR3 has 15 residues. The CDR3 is CASSLAGGRTDTQYF. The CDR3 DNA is TGTGCCAGCAGTCTCGCGGGGGGGAGGACAGATACGCAGTATTTT.

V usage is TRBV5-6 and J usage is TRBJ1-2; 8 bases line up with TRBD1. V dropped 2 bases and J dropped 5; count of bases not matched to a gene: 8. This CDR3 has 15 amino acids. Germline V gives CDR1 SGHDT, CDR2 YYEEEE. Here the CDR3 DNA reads TGTGCCAGCAGCTTATCCGGACAGGGCCGATATGGCTACACCTTC. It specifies CASSLSGQGRYGYTF.

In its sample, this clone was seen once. CDR3 region: CASSVAGGPGNQPQHF. The CDR3 bases are TGTGCCAGCAGTGTGGCCGGGGGGCCGGGCAATCAGCCCCAGCATTTT. This rearrangement joins TRBV28 to TRBJ1-5; TRBD1 might be the D (6 bases). The germline V and J ends were trimmed by 5 bases and 2 bases, with 16 bases remaining between them. Germline CDR1 and CDR2: MDHEN and SYDVKM. This CDR3 is built from 16 residues.

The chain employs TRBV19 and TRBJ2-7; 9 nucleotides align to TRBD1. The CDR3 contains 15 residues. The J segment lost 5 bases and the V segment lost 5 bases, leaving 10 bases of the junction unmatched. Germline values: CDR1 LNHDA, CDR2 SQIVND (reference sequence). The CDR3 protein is CASSAYRGLVNEQYF. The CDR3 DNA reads TGTGCCAGTAGTGCGTACAGGGGGCTCGTCAACGAGCAGTACTTC.

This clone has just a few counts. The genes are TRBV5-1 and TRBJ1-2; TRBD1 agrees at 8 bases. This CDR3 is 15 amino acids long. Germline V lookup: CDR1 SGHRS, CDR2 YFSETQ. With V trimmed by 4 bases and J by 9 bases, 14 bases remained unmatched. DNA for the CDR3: TGCGCCAGCAGCCAAGTCGCGGACAGGGAGGGGAGCTACACCTTC. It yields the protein CASSQVADREGSYTF.

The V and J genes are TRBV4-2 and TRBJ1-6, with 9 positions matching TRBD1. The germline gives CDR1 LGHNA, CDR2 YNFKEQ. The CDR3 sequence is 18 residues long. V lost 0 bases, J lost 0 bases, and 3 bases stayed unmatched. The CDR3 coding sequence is TGTGCCAGCAGCCAAGAACAGGGGGCGAGCTCCTATAATTCACCCCTCCACTTT. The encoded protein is CASSQEQGASSYNSPLHF.

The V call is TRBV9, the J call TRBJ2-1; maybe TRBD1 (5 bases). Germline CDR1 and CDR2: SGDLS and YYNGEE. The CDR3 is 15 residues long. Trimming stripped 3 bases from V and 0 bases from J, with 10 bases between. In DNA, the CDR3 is TGTGCCAGCAGCGGAGGACAATTCTCCTACAATGAGCAGTTCTTC. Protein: CASSGGQFSYNEQFF.

This CDR3 reads CASSYRHPKNTGELFF. CDR3 in DNA: TGTGCCAGCAGTTACCGACATCCGAAGAACACCGGGGAGCTGTTTTTT. The genes are TRBV6-5 and TRBJ2-2, with D uncertain. CDR1 is MNHEY, CDR2 SVGAGI, per germline. CDR3 length equals 16 residues. The V end lost 2 bases, the J end lost 1 base, and 11 bases lay between the germline ends.

CDR3 sequence reads: CASSLLTYGYTF. DNA for the CDR3: TGTGCCAGCAGTTTGCTGACATATGGCTACACCTTC. This chain connects TRBV28 to TRBJ1-2; D is unresolved. V dropped 3 bases and J dropped 5 bases, with 7 bases sitting between them. The CDR3 loop spans 12 amino acids. Germline-derived CDR1 and CDR2 are MDHEN and SYDVKM.

The CDR3 region has the DNA TGTGCCAGCAGCGTAGAGGGAGGGAGGAGCACTGAAGCTTTCTTT. This codes for CASSVEGGRSTEAFF. The chain has TRBV9 and TRBJ1-1; D unresolved. This CDR3 is 15 amino acids long. Germline CDR1 and CDR2: SGDLS and YYNGEE. The ends were cut back, 0 bases at V and 4 bases at J, with 13 bases in the middle.

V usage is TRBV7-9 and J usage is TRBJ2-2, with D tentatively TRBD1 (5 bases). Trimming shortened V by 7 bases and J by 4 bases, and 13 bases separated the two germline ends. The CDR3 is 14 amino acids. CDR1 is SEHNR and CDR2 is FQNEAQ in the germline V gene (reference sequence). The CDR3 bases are TGTGCCAGCACCAATACAAGGGGCACCGGGGAGCTGTTTTTT. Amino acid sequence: CASTNTRGTGELFF.